Listed below are T cell receptor beta chains from one sample, sequenced in a study of regulatory T cells in long-lasting Graves disease. TCRdb fed the multiplex PCR reads into MiXCR, producing one record per CDR3 protein. Found here are some 500,000 distinct CDR3 sequences, about 16% of them singletons; the top ten hold approximately 25%. This sample also appeared in a second study, on T cells in Graves' hyperthyroidism and ophthalmopathy.

The sequencing used peripheral blood mononuclear cells (PBMCs), collected at new diagnosis, from a patient treated with antithyroid drugs. Source of these receptors: a woman between 40 and 65 years old with Graves disease. The CDR3 runs from the conserved cysteine through the conserved F or W. D genes are given only for firm matches. Clone size is not always given. Where it is, it says once, few, many or a class for expanded clones.

>-|few|TRBV4-1|TRBJ2-4
TGCGCCAGCAGCTTACAAGAGAGGGACACCGCCAAAAACATTCAGTACTTC
CASSLQERDTAKNIQYF
>TRBD2|many|TRBV2|TRBJ2-1
TGTGCCAGCACCTGGGGACTAGCGGGGGCCGACAATGAGCAGTTCTTC
CASTWGLAGADNEQFF
>-|many|TRBV30|TRBJ1-6
TGTGCCTGGACACACGAGGGCGCCTATAATTCACCCCTCCACTTT
CAWTHEGAYNSPLHF
>-|few|TRBV5-5|TRBJ1-4
TGTGCCAGCAGCCCCCCGGTGGGTAGTAATGAAAAACTGTTTTTT
CASSPPVGSNEKLFF
>-|-|TRBV4-1|TRBJ2-1
TGCGCCAGCAGCCAAGGGGGGCGGGGATTTGGCAATGAGCAGTTCTTC
CASSQGGRGFGNEQFF
>-|many|TRBV3-1|TRBJ1-1
TGTGCCAGCAGCCAAGCGACCTCCGGAACAAAGGGAGCTTTCTTT
CASSQATSGTKGAFF
>-|few|TRBV7-8|TRBJ2-7
TGTGCCAGCAGCCTGGGACTGGGGAACCACGAGCAGTACTTC
CASSLGLGNHEQYF
>-|many|TRBV7-3|TRBJ1-6
TGTGCCAGCAGCTTAGAGGGGGTATCACCCCTCCACTTT
CASSLEGVSPLHF
>-|many|TRBV28|TRBJ2-1
TGTGCCAGCAGTTTCGGGATCTACAATGAGCAGTTCTTC
CASSFGIYNEQFF
>TRBD1|many|TRBV11-2|TRBJ1-1
TGTGCCAGCAGCGTCCCCGGGACAGGGCGCTACTTTGAAGCTTTCTTT
CASSVPGTGRYFEAFF
>-|many|TRBV6-1|TRBJ2-3
TGTGCCAGCAGGAGCCCCGGGGGCAGTTCAGATACGCAGTATTTT
CASRSPGGSSDTQYF
>TRBD1|few|TRBV27|TRBJ1-4
TGTGCCAGCAACCGCAGGGGGAGTGAAAAACTGTTTTTT
CASNRRGSEKLFF
>-|many|TRBV28|TRBJ1-1
TGTGCCAGCAGTTTAAAGGTCCGGAGCACTGAAGCTTTCTTT
CASSLKVRSTEAFF
>-|many|TRBV6-2/TRBV6-3|TRBJ1-2
TGTGCCAGCAGTTGGGAGACAGGACAAGAGTTCTATGGCTACACCTTC
CASSWETGQEFYGYTF
>-|few|TRBV19|TRBJ2-2
TGTGCCAGTAGCGAACAGGGTGCCGGGGAGCTGTTTTTT
CASSEQGAGELFF
>TRBD2|many|TRBV7-6|TRBJ2-5
TGTGCCAGCAGCACTAGCGGGGAGACCCAGTACTTC
CASSTSGETQYF
>TRBD1|-|TRBV19|TRBJ1-5
TGTGCCAGTAGTAACACAGGGGAGGGCAATCAGCCCCAGCATTTT
CASSNTGEGNQPQHF
>-|many|TRBV5-1|TRBJ2-3
TGCGCCAGCAGCCAACGAACTAGCAAGGCAGATACGCAGTATTTT
CASSQRTSKADTQYF
>-|many|TRBV2|TRBJ2-5
TGTGCCAGCTCTCCGGGACAACGAGGAGAGACCCAGTACTTC
CASSPGQRGETQYF
>-|-|TRBV30|TRBJ1-1
TGTGCCTGGAGGCGAAGGAGGAACACTGAAGCTTTCTTT
CAWRRRRNTEAFF
>-|many|TRBV30|TRBJ2-2
TGTGCCTGGACCCGGAGCAGGGCGAACACCGGGGAGCTGTTTTTT
CAWTRSRANTGELFF
>-|-|TRBV3-1|TRBJ2-2
TGTGCCAGCAGCCAAATTGGGGGAAGGATTACCGGGGAGCTGTTTTTT
CASSQIGGRITGELFF
>TRBD1|few|TRBV28|TRBJ1-6
TGTGCCAGCAGCGAAGAACAGGGGGCGCCGAATAATTCACCCCTCCACTTT
CASSEEQGAPNNSPLHF
>-|many|TRBV5-1|TRBJ2-6
TGCGCCAGCAACCCCGGCGGGATCGGGGCCAACGTCCTGACTTTC
CASNPGGIGANVLTF
>-|many|TRBV3-1|TRBJ1-2
TGTGCCAGCAGCAACGGACTGGGCTATGGCTACACCTTC
CASSNGLGYGYTF
>-|-|TRBV7-6|TRBJ2-7
TGTGCCAGCAGCTTAAGCGTGGGGGGAAGCTCCTACGAGCAGTACTTC
CASSLSVGGSSYEQYF
>TRBD1|-|TRBV6-1|TRBJ1-5
TGTGCCAGCAGGCCTTGGGGGGCAGGGGGCTATAGCAATCAGCCCCAGCATTTT
CASRPWGAGGYSNQPQHF
>TRBD1|-|TRBV29-1|TRBJ1-2
TGCAGCGTTACAGGGGGGGCTAACTATGGCTACACCTTC
CSVTGGANYGYTF
>TRBD1|-|TRBV14|TRBJ1-4
TGTGCCAGCAGCCAAGTGGGACAGGGCGATGAAAAACTGTTTTTT
CASSQVGQGDEKLFF
>TRBD1|-|TRBV28|TRBJ1-5
TGTGCCAGCACTTTTATGACAGGGGGCGGTCAGCCCCAGCATTTT
CASTFMTGGGQPQHF
>TRBD1|-|TRBV3-1|TRBJ1-5
TGTGCCAGCAGCGGAGACAGGGGGGCTCAGCCCCAGCATTTT
CASSGDRGAQPQHF
>-|-|TRBV7-9|TRBJ1-2
TGTGCCAGCAGCCCCCCTGGGAGATCTAACTATGGCTACACCTTC
CASSPPGRSNYGYTF
>-|many|TRBV15|TRBJ1-2
TGTGCCACCAGCGGAACAGGGTCTTACTATGGCTACACCTTC
CATSGTGSYYGYTF
>-|many|TRBV28|TRBJ1-5
TGTGCCAGCAGGCTAACAGGGCTCAATCAGCCCCAGCATTTT
CASRLTGLNQPQHF
>TRBD1|few|TRBV12-3/TRBV12-4|TRBJ2-2
TGTGCCAGCAGTACCAGGGGGTCGGGCACCGGGGAGCTGTTTTTT
CASSTRGSGTGELFF
>-|many|TRBV12-3/TRBV12-4|TRBJ1-1
TGTGCCAGCAGTCGGTCCCTCACTGAAGCTTTCTTT
CASSRSLTEAFF
>-|many|TRBV28|TRBJ1-1
TGTGCCAGCAGTTCCCCCCCGGGACGGCCGAACACTGAAGCTTTCTTT
CASSSPPGRPNTEAFF
>-|few|TRBV28|TRBJ1-3
TGTGCCAGCGAGGGGTTGGGAAACACCATATATTTT
CASEGLGNTIYF
>TRBD1|few|TRBV10-3|TRBJ2-7
TGTGCCATCAGAACTGACAGGGATGGGTACGAGCAGTACTTC
CAIRTDRDGYEQYF
>TRBD2|many|TRBV20-1|TRBJ2-3
TGCAGTGCTATGGAAGCGGGGGGGCGCGGCACAGATACGCAGTATTTT
CSAMEAGGRGTDTQYF
>TRBD2|many|TRBV6-1|TRBJ2-1
TGTGCCACCGATGTCTCGGGGGGCTACAATGAGCAGTTCTTC
CATDVSGGYNEQFF
>TRBD1|many|TRBV19|TRBJ1-1
TGTGCCAGTAGGGGGACAGCCTATTCGACTGAAGCTTTCTTT
CASRGTAYSTEAFF
>TRBD1|-|TRBV9|TRBJ1-1
TGTGCCAGCAGCGTACGCGACAGGGGGTTCGGGAACACTGAAGCTTTCTTT
CASSVRDRGFGNTEAFF
>-|many|TRBV11-2|TRBJ2-2
TGTGCCAGCAGCTTAACGGGGACCCCTTTGAACACCGGGGAGCTGTTTTTT
CASSLTGTPLNTGELFF
>-|many|TRBV7-3|TRBJ2-3
TGTGCCAGCAGCTTAGCAGGGGGGCGCACAGATACGCAGTATTTT
CASSLAGGRTDTQYF
>TRBD1|many|TRBV2|TRBJ1-6
TGTGCCAGCAGTGCCCGGAGCGTGGACAGGGTGGGATCACCCCTCCACTTT
CASSARSVDRVGSPLHF
>-|many|TRBV19|TRBJ1-1
TGTGCCAGTACCTCTGGCTCCGCGAACACTGAAGCTTTCTTT
CASTSGSANTEAFF
>TRBD2|few|TRBV11-3|TRBJ2-3
TGTGCCAGCAGCTTAGATGGCGGGGGGTTGTCAGATACGCAGTATTTT
CASSLDGGGLSDTQYF
>-|many|TRBV6-1|TRBJ2-3
TGTGCCAGCAGGGCTAGTAGTGCAGATACGCAGTATTTT
CASRASSADTQYF
>-|few|TRBV5-1|TRBJ2-1
TGCGCCAGCAGCCAAACGGGGGCTAGCTACAATGAGCAGTTCTTC
CASSQTGASYNEQFF
>-|many|TRBV27|TRBJ1-1
TGTGCCAGCAGTTTAGCGGGCTACACTGAAGCTTTCTTT
CASSLAGYTEAFF
>-|few|TRBV4-1|TRBJ2-7
TGCGCCAGCAGCCCGTCTCCGGGGTTCTACGAGCAGTACTTC
CASSPSPGFYEQYF
>-|many|TRBV2|TRBJ1-1
TGTGCCACAATAATGTTGTGGCCGAACACTGAAGCTTTCTTT
CATIMLWPNTEAFF
>TRBD1|many|TRBV2|TRBJ1-1
TGTGCCAGCAGTCCAGGGGGTCCGCGGAACACTGAAGCTTTCTTT
CASSPGGPRNTEAFF
>-|-|TRBV5-6|TRBJ1-6
TGTGCCAGCGGAAACAGTTTCTCGGCCCTCCACTTT
CASGNSFSALHF
>-|few|TRBV18|TRBJ1-1
TGTGCCAGCTCACCACGTCCGGGGGAGAACACTGAAGCTTTCTTT
CASSPRPGENTEAFF
>-|many|TRBV2|TRBJ1-1
TGTGCCAGCAGAAGCGGGGTGGGAGCTTTCTTT
CASRSGVGAFF